Described below is a single T cell receptor beta chain sequence and its context. Its specific antigen is unknown. No base qualities exist here, and no much larger clone lies one base off it. This sample was included in a study of T cell clonotyping in hematopoietic cell transplantation (dated by TCRdb to about 2021). Context from the whole study: Recipient samples taken before transplant were collected after cytoreduction. Recruitment of patients was conducted between September 2015 and January 2017, and follow-up was continued until late 2020 or death. A total of under 150 blood samples were collected in the study from about 40 consecutive transplant recipients and their related donors. Study-wide findings and limitations: Overlap with donor repertoires was found for only a small fraction of recipient repertoires, with over 95% found to appear de novo at the given depth. After transplant, TCR diversity in recipients dropped, and pathologically expanded clonotypes climbed progressively between day 30 and day 180. Inverse Simpson Index values from donors and from recipients before transplant predicted broader TCR repertoire diversity after transplant. The sample size was limited, and CD4 and CD8 repertoire contributions could not be separated because cells were not sorted.

With the immunoSEQ assay, which is a bias-controlled multiplex PCR relying on V- and J-specific primers, TCR beta CDR3 regions were amplified from genomic DNA. In a second PCR step, a proprietary barcode and Illumina adapter sequences were attached to the CDR3 amplicons. An Illumina MiSeq instrument was used to sequence the CDR3 libraries. Processing in the source paper ran as follows. immunoSEQ Analyzer 3.0 was used for export and quality control, with R Bioconductor and Immunarch used for downstream analyses. Repertoire metrics were calculated using only productive rearrangements within the normalized downsampled data set. In the normalized cohort, a clonotype counted as pathologically expanded if the clonotype was larger than 5 templates. The Inverse Simpson Index was used to measure repertoire diversity. The non-normalized data set was used for CMV-specificity analyses so that all clonotypes could be captured. This immuneACCESS table, as held by TCRdb, lists in-frame sequences with V and J called but not all clones. Of the missing ones, under half trace to an unresolved V gene in checked studies; the others have no known cause. Clone size and the V and J calls come from that table; the DNA yielded D and trimming. The sample table records approximately 22,000 clones; about nine tenths of these occur just once. The top ten constitute around 4% of the sample.

Trimming accounts for 1 base at V and 4 bases at J, while the number of junction bases matched to no gene is 3. The germline V gene (reference sequence) supplies CDR1 GTSNPN and CDR2 SVGIG. The CDR3 holds 15 amino acids from the cysteine to the phenylalanine. Only the CDR3 part of the read is kept: 45 bases, read in frame from the first base. This specimen's time point label, interpreted: recipient sample about 28 days before transplant, after cytoreduction. Blood samples were obtained from recipients approximately 28 days before transplant and at days 30, 100 and 180 after transplant. Nuclei Lysis Solution was used to extract genomic DNA from fresh or cryopreserved unfractionated peripheral blood mononuclear cells.

The TCR comes from a man between 18 and 29 years old with biphenotypic leukemia. Some clones in this sample may be carry-over from other donors' samples. This receptor chain uses TRBV30 and TRBJ2-2, with TRBD2 matching 10 junction bases. The sequenced sample was peripheral blood mononuclear cells, obtained before stem cell transplant. The DNA reads TGTGCCTGGAGTGGGACTAGCGGCCTCACCGGGGAGCTGTTTTTT. It is translated as CAWSGTSGLTGELFF.